What follows are 25 T cell receptor beta chains derived from one specimen sequenced in a study of cytomegalovirus exposure and HLA in healthy donors. Vbeta (60) and Jbeta (13) primers were used in the PCR. Sequencing used immunoSEQ multiplex PCR; TCRdb keeps in-frame clones, though not all of them. This table has roughly 100,000 clones, just over 75% appearing once. The sequenced sample consisted of PBMCs. These receptors all come from a man aged 35-49 years in good health and CMV-seropositive.

The chain links TRBV7-9 to TRBJ2-1; 9 bases match TRBD1. Germline CDR1 reads SEHNR; CDR2 reads FQNEAQ (reference sequence). This CDR3 region has 14 residues. The V gene end was trimmed by 1 base and the J gene end by 6 bases; junction bases not matched to a gene: 1. The CDR3 DNA sequence: TGTGCCAGCAGCTTAGAGGACAGGGGCAATGAGCAGTTCTTC. Protein sequence: CASSLEDRGNEQFF.

This clone came up a few times. The chain couples TRBV30 to TRBJ1-6, with 9 bases aligning to TRBD1. Germline V CDR1 and CDR2: GTSNPN, SVGIG (reference sequence). V shed 4 bases and J 10 bases; nucleotides not matched to a gene: 5. The CDR3 totals 13 residues. CDR3 loop: CAWTTGGGSPLHF. For the CDR3, the DNA is TGTGCCTGGACCACAGGGGGCGGATCACCCCTCCACTTT.

The V call is TRBV27, the J call TRBJ2-7, with 8 bases that match TRBD2. The CDR3 contains 14 residues. V trimming: 3 bases; J trimming: 0 bases; junction bases outside the gene matches: 1. Germline CDR1 reads MNHEY; CDR2 reads SMNVEV (reference sequence). The CDR3 is CASSFSGNSYEQYF. For the CDR3, the DNA is TGTGCCAGCAGTTTTAGCGGGAACTCCTACGAGCAGTACTTC.

The chain joins TRBV9 to TRBJ1-1; tentatively, D is TRBD1 (5 bases). V was pared by 0 bases and J by 6 bases, with 15 bases between. The length of the CDR3 is 15 residues. Germline-derived CDR1 and CDR2 are SGDLS and YYNGEE. The CDR3 DNA reads as TGTGCCAGCAGCGTAGAACCAGGGAAGTTGGCTGAAGCTTTCTTT. The encoded protein is CASSVEPGKLAEAFF.

The chain combines TRBV23-1 with TRBJ2-3, with D possibly being TRBD2 (7 bases). TRBV23-1 is marked as an open reading frame, function uncertain. V shed 8 bases and J shed 0 bases, with 18 bases lying between them. This CDR3 contains 16 residues. CDR3 residues: CASPKAGHPSTDTQYF. In DNA form, the CDR3 reads TGCGCCAGCCCAAAAGCGGGACATCCTAGCACAGATACGCAGTATTTT.

The chain couples TRBV5-4 to TRBJ2-4, with 13 positions matching TRBD2. The CDR3 has 16 amino acids. V lost 4 bases and J lost 5; bases outside the gene matches: 6. Germline V CDR1 and CDR2: SGHNT, YYREEE (reference sequence). CDR3 nucleotides: TGTGCCAGCAGCCATACACTAGCGGGGGGGCAAAACATTCAGTACTTC. As protein: CASSHTLAGGQNIQYF.

This clone was seen more than once but under ten times. The chain couples TRBV7-2 to TRBJ2-5; 11 nucleotides line up with TRBD2. Germline V gene sequence: CDR1 SGHTA, CDR2 FQGNSA. J lost 5 bases, V lost 1 base, and 6 bases had no gene match. This CDR3 spans 16 amino acids. CDR3 residues: CASSLGGLAGGETQYF. Written as DNA, the CDR3 is TGTGCCAGCAGCTTAGGAGGGCTAGCGGGGGGTGAGACCCAGTACTTC.

This chain links TRBV27 with TRBJ2-1, with D possibly TRBD1 on 6 matching bases. The germline gives CDR1 MNHEY, CDR2 SMNVEV (reference sequence). V was shortened by 5 bases and J by 9 bases, with 17 bases between the two germline ends. This CDR3 has 14 residues. CDR3 DNA: TGTGCCAGCAGTGCGCAGGGGAAGGCGATTGAGCAGTTCTTC. It encodes CASSAQGKAIEQFF.

V usage is TRBV4-1 and J usage is TRBJ2-3; no definite D call. Germline CDR1 and CDR2: MGHRA and YSYEKL. V lost 5 bases and J 2 bases, leaving 5 bases between the germline ends. This CDR3 has 12 amino acids. The CDR3 reads CASSGVTDTQYF. The CDR3 DNA sequence: TGCGCCAGCAGCGGAGTCACAGATACGCAGTATTTT.

The DNA for the CDR3 is TGTGCCAGCAGCCAGACAGGGGGCACAAACACCATATATTTT. Translation gives CASSQTGGTNTIYF. V and J are TRBV27 and TRBJ1-3, with TRBD1 matching over 10 bases. Germline V gene sequence: CDR1 MNHEY, CDR2 SMNVEV (reference sequence). The CDR3 covers 14 residues. The junction had 5 bases not matched to a gene; V was cut back by 6 bases and J by 6 bases.

The chain joins TRBV11-1 to TRBJ2-1; 8 bases match TRBD1. J gave up 4 bases and V 1 base, and 9 bases lay outside the gene matches. The germline CDR1 and CDR2 sequences are SGHAT and FQDESV (reference sequence). CDR3 length equals 17 residues. Here the CDR3 reads CASSLGSRGLRYNEQFF. The DNA for the CDR3 is TGTGCCAGCAGCTTAGGGAGCAGGGGGCTCCGATACAATGAGCAGTTCTTC.

The chain carries TRBV5-6 and TRBJ1-5; D remains unclear. V lost 5 bases, J lost 6 bases, and 12 bases lay in between. The germline CDR1 and CDR2 sequences are SGHDT and YYEEEE. The CDR3 runs to 13 residues. This CDR3 reads CASSLSASQPQHF. The CDR3 region has the DNA TGTGCCAGCAGTCTCTCCGCTAGTCAGCCCCAGCATTTT.

DNA of the CDR3: TGTGCCAGCAGTTTAATGGGAGCGGGCGCGTTTGCTTTCTTT. Translated: CASSLMGAGAFAFF. The J gene is TRBJ1-1, the V gene TRBV28; unclear D gene. Trimming shortened V by 2 bases and J by 11 bases, and 18 bases separated the two germline ends. Germline-derived CDR1 and CDR2 are MDHEN and SYDVKM. There are 14 residues in the CDR3.

This clone was detected only a few times. This chain uses TRBV10-1 with TRBJ2-1, with 10 bases lining up with TRBD2. Germline V CDR1 and CDR2: WNHNN, SYGVQD (reference sequence). The junction had 4 bases not matched to a gene; V was cut back by 4 bases and J by 7 bases. The CDR3 runs 14 residues. This CDR3 is CASSAGSGRNEQFF. The CDR3 nucleotides are TGCGCCAGCAGTGCGGGTAGCGGGAGGAATGAGCAGTTCTTC.

This sequence joins TRBV28 and TRBJ2-1; 8 bases are a match to TRBD1. J was trimmed by 0 bases and V by 5 bases; bases with no gene match: 6. CDR1 is MDHEN and CDR2 is SYDVKM in the germline V gene. The CDR3 is made up of 16 amino acids. In DNA, the CDR3 is TGTGCCAGCAGTATTCGGACAGGGAGCTCCTACAATGAGCAGTTCTTC. It encodes CASSIRTGSSYNEQFF.

The chain joins TRBV5-6 to TRBJ2-1; TRBD1 matches 10 bases. The junction had 8 bases not matched to a gene; V was cut back by 5 bases and J by 9 bases. Germline lookup yields CDR1 SGHDT and CDR2 YYEEEE. This CDR3 contains 14 residues. CDR3 nucleotide sequence: TGTGCCAGCAGAAGGCGGGGACAGGGGAGTGAGCAGTTCTTC. This encodes CASRRRGQGSEQFF.

The chain couples TRBV29-1 to TRBJ2-2; 7 bases match TRBD1. CDR1 and CDR2 (germline): SQVTM, ANQGSEA. The CDR3 extends over 14 amino acids. J gave up 7 bases and V 4 bases, and 9 bases lay outside the gene matches. The CDR3 bases are TGCAGCGTTGCGTCGAGACAGGGCGGCGGGGAGCTGTTTTTT. Amino acids: CSVASRQGGGELFF.

The chain is built from TRBV4-1 and TRBJ1-2, with TRBD1 as a possible D gene (6 bases). The CDR3 length is 19 residues. V gave up 0 bases and J gave up 3 bases, with 23 bases separating them. CDR1 is MGHRA and CDR2 is YSYEKL in the germline V gene. The CDR3 sequence is CASSQDPPQGGGSYYGYTF. In DNA, the CDR3 is TGCGCCAGCAGCCAAGATCCCCCTCAAGGGGGGGGCTCTTACTATGGCTACACCTTC.

The J gene is TRBJ1-4, the V gene TRBV7-9; a weak D match, TRBD1 (6 bases). CDR3 length: 14 residues. The germline CDR1 and CDR2 sequences are SEHNR and FQNEAQ (reference sequence). V dropped 0 bases and J dropped 8 bases, with 10 bases sitting between them. As DNA, the CDR3 is TGTGCCAGCAGCTTAGCGGGGGCCGGGGAAAAACTGTTTTTT. The encoded protein is CASSLAGAGEKLFF.

The J gene is TRBJ2-2, the V gene TRBV19, with D tentatively TRBD1 (5 bases). The V gene's germline CDR1 is LNHDA and CDR2 SQIVND (reference sequence). CDR3 size: 15 residues. Deletions cut 5 bases from V and 1 base from J, with 11 bases between. This CDR3 is CASSFRTLNTGELFF. For the CDR3, the DNA is TGTGCCAGTAGTTTCCGGACATTGAACACCGGGGAGCTGTTTTTT. The variable domain in full, with the rest retrieved from reference TRBV19 and TRBJ2-2, is DGGITQSPKYLFRKEGQNVTLSCEQNLNHDAMYWYRQDPGQGLRLIYYSQIVNDFQKGDIAEGYSVSREKKESFPLTVTSAQKNPTAFYLCASSFRTLNTGELFFGEGSRLTVL.

The chain joins TRBV7-8 to TRBJ1-1, with unresolved D. V lost 8 bases and J lost 0, with 16 bases in between. CDR1 is SGHVS and CDR2 is FQNEAQ in the germline V gene. This CDR3 region has 15 residues. CDR3: CASLEGRAMNTEAFF. The CDR3 DNA sequence: TGTGCCAGCCTCGAGGGCAGAGCCATGAACACTGAAGCTTTCTTT. The entire variable domain, with the rest obtained from reference TRBV7-8 and TRBJ1-1, is as follows: GAGVSQSPRYKVAKRGQDVALRCDPISGHVSLFWYQQALGQGPEFLTYFQNEAQLDKSGLPSDRFFAERPEGSVSTLKIQRTQQEDSAVYLCASLEGRAMNTEAFFGQGTRLTVV.

This clone has a single count. The J gene is TRBJ1-2, the V gene TRBV7-9, with 7 nucleotides matching TRBD1. The germline CDR1 and CDR2 sequences are SEHNR and FQNEAQ (reference sequence). This CDR3 has 16 amino acids. V lost 8 bases to trimming and J lost 0 bases; unmatched junction nucleotides: 12. The chain's CDR3 is CASAGTALATNYGYTF. Written as DNA, the CDR3 is TGTGCCAGCGCAGGGACAGCACTAGCTACTAACTATGGCTACACCTTC.

The CDR3 is CASSEGSQGYGYTF. The CDR3 DNA sequence: TGTGCCAGCAGTGAAGGTTCCCAGGGATATGGCTACACCTTC. The genes are TRBV2 and TRBJ1-2; TRBD1 might be the D (5 bases). The CDR3 has 14 amino acids. Trimming took off 1 base at V and 5 bases at J, with 11 bases between the two ends. From germline, CDR1 is SNHLY and CDR2 FYNNEI.

V usage is TRBV5-4 and J usage is TRBJ1-1; 9 bases match TRBD1. Germline CDR1 is SGHNT and CDR2 is YYREEE (reference sequence). With 2 bases clipped from V and 0 bases from J, the junction kept 8 bases outside the gene matches. This CDR3 has 17 amino acids. CDR3 residues: CASSFGVRTGVNTEAFF. CDR3 in DNA: TGTGCCAGCAGCTTTGGTGTTCGGACAGGGGTGAACACTGAAGCTTTCTTT. Together with reference TRBV5-4 and TRBJ1-1, the CDR3 gives the full variable domain: ETGVTQSPTHLIKTRGQQVTLRCSSQSGHNTVSWYQQALGQGPQFIFQYYREEENGRGNFPPRFSGLQFPNYSSELNVNALELDDSALYLCASSFGVRTGVNTEAFFGQGTRLTVV.

The genes are TRBV10-1 and TRBJ2-1; 9 bases agree with TRBD2. V lost 3 bases and J lost 3; bases outside the gene matches: 6. The CDR3 loop spans 16 amino acids. The germline V gene has CDR1 WNHNN and CDR2 SYGVQD (reference sequence). The CDR3, as DNA: TGCGCCAGCAGTGACCGGCTAGCGGGGTACTACAATGAGCAGTTCTTC. Its translation is CASSDRLAGYYNEQFF.